This TCR beta chain was sequenced in a study of T cell responses to AZD1222 COVID-19 vaccine. This CDR3 has 18 amino acids. Per germline, CDR1 PRHDT and CDR2 FYEKMQ (reference sequence). V was cut by 4 bases and J by 4 bases, with 20 bases left in between. The assay was immunoSEQ multiplex PCR, and TCRdb's table has in-frame clones only and misses some. The table has about 86,000 clones, over 85% seen once. The V call is TRBV13, the J call TRBJ1-6; possibly TRBD1 for D (5 bases). The receptor was isolated from an adult who received the AZD1222 COVID-19 vaccine. The sequencing here drew on peripheral blood, taken 28 days after the second AZD1222 dose. The CDR3 loop reads CASSSIRYRDEYNSPLHF. The CDR3 nucleotides are TGTGCCAGCAGCTCTATCAGATACCGGGACGAGTATAATTCACCCCTCCACTTT.